This T cell receptor beta chain was documented in a study of CD8 T cells in Susac syndrome. V shed 2 bases and J 3 bases; nucleotides not matched to a gene: 9. Germline V gives CDR1 GTSNPN, CDR2 SVGIG (reference sequence). The CDR3 is 15 amino acids. RNA totalling roughly 0.5 to 1 ug underwent reverse transcription with random hexamers. TCRdb re-derived calls from the immunoSEQ multiplex PCR reads in MiXCR, one entry per CDR3 protein. The top ten hold around 0.14% of the sample, which has a few hundred thousand distinct CDR3 sequences, approximately 90% seen once. In its sample, this clonotype was seen once.

This TCR was sampled from a human donor with multiple sclerosis. The sample consisted of CD8+ T cells from PBMCs. The chain is built from TRBV30 and TRBJ1-1; 7 nucleotides align to TRBD1. The CDR3 loop is CAWSPADREDTEAFF. The CDR3 DNA reads as TGTGCCTGGAGTCCCGCTGACAGGGAGGACACTGAAGCTTTCTTT.